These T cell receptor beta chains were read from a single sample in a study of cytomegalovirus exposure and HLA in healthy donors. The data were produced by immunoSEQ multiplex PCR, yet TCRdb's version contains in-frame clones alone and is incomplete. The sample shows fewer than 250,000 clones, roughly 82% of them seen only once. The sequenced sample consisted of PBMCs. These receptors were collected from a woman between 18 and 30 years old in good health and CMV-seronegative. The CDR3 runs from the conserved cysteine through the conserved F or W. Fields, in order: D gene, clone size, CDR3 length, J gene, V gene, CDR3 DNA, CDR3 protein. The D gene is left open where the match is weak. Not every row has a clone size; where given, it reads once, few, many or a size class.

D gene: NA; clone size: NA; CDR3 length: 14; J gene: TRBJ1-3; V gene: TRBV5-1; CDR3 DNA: TGCGCCAGTCGTGGGCCAGGGGTGGGAAACACCATATATTTT; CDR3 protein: CASRGPGVGNTIYF
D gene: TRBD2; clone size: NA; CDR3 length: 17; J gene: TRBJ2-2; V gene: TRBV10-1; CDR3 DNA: TGCGCCAGCAGTGAGGGTGATAGCGGGATGAATCCCGGGGAGCTGTTTTTT; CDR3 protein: CASSEGDSGMNPGELFF
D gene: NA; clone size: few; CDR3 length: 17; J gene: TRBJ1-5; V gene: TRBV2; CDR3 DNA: TGTGCCAGCGGTGACAGGTTAACCCTAAATAGCAATCAGCCCCAGCATTTT; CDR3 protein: CASGDRLTLNSNQPQHF
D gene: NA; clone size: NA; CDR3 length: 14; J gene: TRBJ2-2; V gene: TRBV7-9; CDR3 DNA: TGTGCCAGCAGGCGTCATGGGAACACCGGGGAGCTGTTTTTT; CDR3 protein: CASRRHGNTGELFF
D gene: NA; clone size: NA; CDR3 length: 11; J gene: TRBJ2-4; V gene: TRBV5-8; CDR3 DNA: TGTGCCAGCAGCTTGTCAGACATTCAGTACTTC; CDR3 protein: CASSLSDIQYF
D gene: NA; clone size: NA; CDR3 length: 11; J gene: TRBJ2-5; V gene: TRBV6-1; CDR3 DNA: TGTGCCAGCAGTCTCGGGGAGACCCAGTACTTC; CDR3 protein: CASSLGETQYF
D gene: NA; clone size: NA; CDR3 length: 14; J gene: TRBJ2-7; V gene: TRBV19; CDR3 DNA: TGTGCCAGTAGTATACAGGGGAGCTCCTACGAGCAGTACTTC; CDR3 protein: CASSIQGSSYEQYF
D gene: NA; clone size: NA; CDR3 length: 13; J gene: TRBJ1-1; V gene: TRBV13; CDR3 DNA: TGTGCCAGCAGCAACGCCCAGGGCACTGAAGCTTTCTTT; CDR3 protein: CASSNAQGTEAFF
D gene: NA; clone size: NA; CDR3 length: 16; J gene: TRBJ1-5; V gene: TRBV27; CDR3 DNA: TGTGCCAGCAGTTTGTCCCCAGGGGCCCTCAATCAGCCCCAGCATTTT; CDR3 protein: CASSLSPGALNQPQHF
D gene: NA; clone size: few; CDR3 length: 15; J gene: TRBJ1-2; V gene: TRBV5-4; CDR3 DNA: TGTGCCAGCAGCTTGGTAGGGGGGGAGTTTCCGACCTACACCTTC; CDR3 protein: CASSLVGGEFPTYTF
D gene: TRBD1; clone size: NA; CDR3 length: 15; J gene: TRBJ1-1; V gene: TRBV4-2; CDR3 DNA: TGTGCCAGCAGCCTATCGACAGGGATGAACACTGAAGCTTTCTTT; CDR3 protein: CASSLSTGMNTEAFF
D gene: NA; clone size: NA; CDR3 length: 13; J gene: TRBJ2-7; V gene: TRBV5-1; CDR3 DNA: TGCGCCAGCAGCTACGGCACTATCTACGAGCAGTACTTC; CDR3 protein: CASSYGTIYEQYF
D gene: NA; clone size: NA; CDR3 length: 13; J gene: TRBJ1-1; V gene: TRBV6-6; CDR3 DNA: TGTGCCAGCAGGGTTTATCCAGACACTGAAGCTTTCTTT; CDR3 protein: CASRVYPDTEAFF
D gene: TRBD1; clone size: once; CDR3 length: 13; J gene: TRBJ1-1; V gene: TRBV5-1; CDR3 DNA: TGCGCCAGCAGCTTTAGACAGGGGGCTGAAGCTTTCTTT; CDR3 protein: CASSFRQGAEAFF
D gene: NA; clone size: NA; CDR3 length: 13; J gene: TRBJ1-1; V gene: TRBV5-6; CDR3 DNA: TGTGCCAGCAGCTTCCTGGGCAGGACTGAAGCTTTCTTT; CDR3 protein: CASSFLGRTEAFF
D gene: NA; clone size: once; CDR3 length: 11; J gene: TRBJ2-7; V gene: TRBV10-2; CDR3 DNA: TGCGCCAGCACCGACACCTACGAGCAGTACTTC; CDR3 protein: CASTDTYEQYF
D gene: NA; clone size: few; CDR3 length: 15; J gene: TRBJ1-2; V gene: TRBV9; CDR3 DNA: TGTGCCAGCAGCCCCGGAACCGGGGGAGTCTATGGCTACACCTTC; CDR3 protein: CASSPGTGGVYGYTF
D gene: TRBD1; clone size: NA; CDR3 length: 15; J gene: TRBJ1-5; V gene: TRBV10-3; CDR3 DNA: TGTGCCATCAGCGCGTCCGGGACAGGGTCTCAGCCCCAGCATTTT; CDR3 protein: CAISASGTGSQPQHF
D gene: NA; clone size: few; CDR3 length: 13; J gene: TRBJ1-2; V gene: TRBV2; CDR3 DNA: TGTGCCAGCCGGGTGACCACTAACTATGGCTACACCTTC; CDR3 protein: CASRVTTNYGYTF
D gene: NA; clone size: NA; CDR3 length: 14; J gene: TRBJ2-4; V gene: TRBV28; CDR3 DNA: TGTGCCAGCAGTTTTCAGGGAACCAAAAACATTCAGTACTTC; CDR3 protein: CASSFQGTKNIQYF
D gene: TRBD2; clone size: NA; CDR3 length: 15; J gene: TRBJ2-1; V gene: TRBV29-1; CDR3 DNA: TGCAGCGTTGTAAGGACCGGGGGGGCGGTTAATGAGCAGTTCTTC; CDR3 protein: CSVVRTGGAVNEQFF
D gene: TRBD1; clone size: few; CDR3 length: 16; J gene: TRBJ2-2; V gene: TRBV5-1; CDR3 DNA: TGCGCCAGCAGCCAGGTGTGGACAGGGGTCACCGGGGAGCTGTTTTTT; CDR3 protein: CASSQVWTGVTGELFF